The 3 T cell receptor beta chains presented below share a single source sample, sequenced in a study of molecular identifiers for immune sequencing clone quantification. TCRdb re-called the PCR reads through MiXCR, storing one row per CDR3 protein. The sample shows some 100,000 distinct CDR3 sequences, over 15% of them seen only once. The sample comprised naive CD8+ T cells from blood, with Jurkat cell RNA spiked in. Subset indicated: FACS-sorted CD8+CD4-CCR7+CD45RA+ naive T cells. These receptors originate from a human donor in good health. Some libraries in this study had Jurkat cell RNA spiked in.

The rearrangement links TRBV19 to TRBJ2-6; D ambiguous. CDR1 is LNHDA, CDR2 SQIVND, per germline (reference sequence). This CDR3 is 18 amino acids long. Trimming cost V 0 bases and J 0 bases, with 12 bases left between them. The CDR3 region has the DNA TGTGCCAGTAGTATAGATTTGACGGCTAGCTCTGGGGCCAACGTCCTGACTTTC. Protein sequence: CASSIDLTASSGANVLTF.

The rearrangement links TRBV2 to TRBJ2-5, with D possibly TRBD1 on 6 matching bases. V was pared by 8 bases and J by 4 bases, with 17 bases between. Germline CDR1 reads SNHLY; CDR2 reads FYNNEI. The CDR3 contains 14 residues. The CDR3 DNA sequence: TGTGCCAGCGGTCCCCACAGGGACACAGAGACCCAGTACTTC. Translation gives CASGPHRDTETQYF.

This clonotype was recorded at least ten times. CDR3 in DNA: TGTGCCAGCAGCTTCAACCCGGGGGGCGAGCAGTACTTC. Translation gives CASSFNPGGEQYF. The chain couples TRBV11-2 to TRBJ2-7, with 7 bases matching TRBD2. The CDR3 runs 13 residues. Germline V gene data show CDR1 as SGHAT and CDR2 as FQNNGV. V dropped 3 bases and J dropped 6; count of bases not matched to a gene: 5. The full variable domain, rest sourced from reference TRBV11-2 and TRBJ2-7, is EAGVAQSPRYKIIEKRQSVAFWCNPISGHATLYWYQQILGQGPKLLIQFQNNGVVDDSQLPKDRFSAERLKGVDSTLKIQPAKLEDSAVYLCASSFNPGGEQYFGPGTRLTVT.